Below, 9 T cell receptor beta chains from the same sample are listed, as sequenced in a study of blood T cell repertoires in COVID-19. TCRdb's copy holds only in-frame clones and misses some; the assay was immunoSEQ multiplex PCR. The data hold approximately 93,000 clones, with over 70% observed a single time. The sequencing sample was made of peripheral blood. These receptors were taken from a woman older than 75 with acute or convalescent COVID-19.

Only a few counts were recorded for this clone. The chain has TRBV18 and TRBJ1-4; D possibly corresponds to TRBD1 (6 bases). CDR3 length equals 15 residues. The germline CDR1 and CDR2 sequences are KGHSH and LQKENI. Trimming left V 0 bases short and J 8 bases short, with 13 bases between. The CDR3 is CASSPPTDSREKLFF. DNA for the CDR3: TGTGCCAGCTCACCACCGACGGACAGCAGGGAAAAACTGTTTTTT.

The chain employs TRBV18 and TRBJ2-3; D not certain. The CDR3 is 14 residues long. The germline V gene has CDR1 KGHSH and CDR2 LQKENI. V lost 3 bases to trimming and J lost 0 bases, with 7 bases between them. CDR3 nucleotide sequence: TGTGCCAGCTCACCGCTAACGAGCACAGATACGCAGTATTTT. Translated, it gives CASSPLTSTDTQYF.

J is TRBJ1-2 and V is TRBV6-2 or TRBV6-3; a possible D gene is TRBD1 (6 bases). V was pared by 2 bases and J by 4 bases, with 11 bases between. The CDR3 has 14 residues. CDR1 and CDR2 (germline): MNHEY, SVGEGT. The CDR3 region has the DNA TGTGCCAGCAGTTACGCCAGGGGTCCCTATGGCTACACCTTC. This gives the protein CASSYARGPYGYTF.

The chain employs TRBV27 and TRBJ1-2; 7 positions agree with TRBD1. Germline CDR1 MNHEY, CDR2 SMNVEV (reference sequence). This CDR3 is built from 12 residues. V trimming: 5 bases; J trimming: 8 bases; junction bases outside the gene matches: 5. The chain's CDR3 is CASSPGRGGYTF. CDR3 nucleotide sequence: TGTGCCAGCAGTCCCGGCAGGGGGGGCTACACCTTC.

The chain recombines TRBV7-2 with TRBJ2-5; tentatively, D is TRBD2 (6 bases). Germline assignment: CDR1 SGHTA and CDR2 FQGNSA. V lost 2 bases and J lost 6, with 13 bases in between. This CDR3 is 14 amino acids long. CDR3 DNA: TGTGCCAGCAGCTTAACGGGGCTAGCGAAGACCCAGTACTTC. Translating gives CASSLTGLAKTQYF.

The gene calls are TRBV5-5 and TRBJ1-3; no definite D call. The CDR3 length is 15 residues. Germline loops: CDR1 SGHKS, CDR2 YYEKEE (reference sequence). Between the trimmed V and J ends, which lost 0 bases and 1 base, there was a span of 8 bases. The CDR3, as DNA: TGTGCCAGCAGCTTGGAACGGGGTTCTGGAAACACCATATATTTT. Its protein product is CASSLERGSGNTIYF.

The J gene is TRBJ2-3, the V gene TRBV7-3, with D tentatively TRBD2 (5 bases). This CDR3 is 15 amino acids long. Deletions cut 5 bases from V and 1 base from J, with 13 bases between. Germline V gene sequence: CDR1 SGHTA, CDR2 FQGTGA. The CDR3 bases are TGTGCCAGCAGCCCCCGGGGTAGCGGCACAGATACGCAGTATTTT. Translating it yields CASSPRGSGTDTQYF.

V and J are TRBV9 and TRBJ2-1, with 7 bases matching TRBD2. V shed 2 bases and J 7 bases; nucleotides not matched to a gene: 6. Germline lookup yields CDR1 SGDLS and CDR2 YYNGEE. This CDR3 spans 14 amino acids. This chain's CDR3 is CASSVGGRYNEQFF. CDR3 coding DNA: TGTGCCAGCAGCGTGGGCGGGAGATATAATGAGCAGTTCTTC. Full variable domain (remainder filled in from reference TRBV9 and TRBJ2-1): DSGVTQTPKHLITATGQRVTLRCSPRSGDLSVYWYQQSLDQGLQFLIQYYNGEERAKGNILERFSAQQFPDLHSELNLSSLELGDSALYFCASSVGGRYNEQFFGPGTRLTVL.

This chain joins TRBV6-2 or TRBV6-3 and TRBJ2-1; perhaps TRBD2 as D (6 bases). Trimming removed 0 bases from V and 3 bases from J, with 21 bases in between. CDR3 length: 19 residues. Germline V CDR1 and CDR2: MNHEY, SVGEGT. This CDR3 is CASSYSPWLATHVYNEQFF. DNA of the CDR3: TGTGCCAGCAGTTACTCCCCGTGGCTAGCGACCCATGTCTACAATGAGCAGTTCTTC.